This TCR beta chain was captured by sequencing in a study of Graves' ophthalmopathy and Graves' hyperthyroidism. With a duration under 3 months, ophthalmopathy in the donors showed moderate-to-severe activity, CAS ≥3 and NOSPECS ≥4. Uncontrolled infections, other autoimmune diseases, pregnancy or lactation barred patients from enrollment. The authors diagnosed from clinical symptoms, serum thyroxine, TRAb, thyroid ultrasound and orbital computed tomography. RNA transcripts yielded amplified TCR beta CDR3 regions. HTBI-primed RT-PCR formed the first round, and a multiplex PCR formed the second. Each CDR3 protein is one row after TCRdb ran MiXCR on the multiplex PCR reads. Of some 160,000 distinct CDR3 sequences detected, 35% to 50% appear once; the ten largest clones hold approximately 8.9%. Whole-study results and caveats: Blood also harbored most expanded thyroid clonotypes above 0.001 frequency.

In this sample, this clonotype turned up many times. Its antigen is not identified. The germline V gene has CDR1 SGHNT and CDR2 YENEEA. The CDR3 has 15 amino acids. V shed 2 bases and J shed 4 bases, with 14 bases lying between them. The TCR originated in a man aged 25 to 45 with Graves' ophthalmopathy. Input material: peripheral blood. This rearrangement joins TRBV11-3 to TRBJ1-2; D gene unclear. The CDR3 region has the DNA TGTGCCAGCAGCTTACGAGCAGATACCTCCTATGGCTACACCTTC. Amino acids: CASSLRADTSYGYTF.